The 10 T cell receptor beta chains below come from one sample, sequenced in a study of blood T cell repertoires in COVID-19. This table comes from immunoSEQ multiplex PCR, and its TCRdb copy is limited to in-frame clones, with some not included. The sample yields 200,000 to 300,000 clones, 75% to 90% seen once. Sequencing was carried out using peripheral blood. These TCRs come from a woman aged 35 to 49 who had recovered from COVID-19.

The chain joins TRBV5-4 to TRBJ2-3; the D gene is possibly TRBD1 (6 bases). The V and J ends lost 0 bases and 6 bases respectively, with 11 bases between them. CDR3 size: 14 residues. Germline V lookup: CDR1 SGHNT, CDR2 YYREEE (reference sequence). Here the CDR3 DNA reads TGTGCCAGCAGCTTGGGCAGGGGTTACGATACGCAGTATTTT. Translated: CASSLGRGYDTQYF.

The V and J genes are TRBV12-2 and TRBJ2-6; the table's D call, TRBD2, was not checked against the DNA. TRBV12-2 is marked as a pseudogene. The CDR3 totals 21 residues. CDR3 in amino acids: CASRLIQSEDSPTSGANVLTF. DNA of the CDR3: TGTGCAAGTCGCTTGATTCAAAGCGAGGACTCCCCAACGTCTGGGGCCAACGTCCTGACTTTC.

The CDR3 loop is CASSYNPRDRAPEAFF. The CDR3 DNA sequence: TGTGCCAGCAGTTACAACCCCCGGGACAGGGCTCCTGAAGCTTTCTTT. The V and J genes are TRBV5-4 and TRBJ1-1, with 9 bases matching TRBD1. The trim removed 5 bases at V and 6 bases at J, leaving 14 bases unmatched. The CDR3 has 16 amino acids. The germline V gene encodes CDR1 SGHNT and CDR2 YYREEE (reference sequence).

The chain uses TRBV27 and TRBJ2-7; 7 nucleotides agree with TRBD1. V lost 2 bases and J lost 5; bases outside the gene matches: 9. This CDR3 has 15 amino acids. Germline CDR1 reads MNHEY; CDR2 reads SMNVEV (reference sequence). CDR3 bases: TGTGCCAGCAGTTTAAGAGTGACAGGGAAAAACGAGCAGTACTTC. This sequence encodes CASSLRVTGKNEQYF.

J is TRBJ2-2 and V is TRBV19; 7 bases align to TRBD1. The CDR3 loop spans 14 amino acids. V gave up 5 bases and J gave up 8 bases; unmatched junction bases: 8. The V gene's germline CDR1 is LNHDA and CDR2 SQIVND (reference sequence). In DNA form, the CDR3 reads TGTGCCAGTAGTCCTACAGGGGAAACGGGGGAGCTGTTTTTT. Amino acid sequence: CASSPTGETGELFF.

The chain links TRBV30 to TRBJ1-6, with 7 bases matching TRBD1. V dropped 4 bases and J dropped 6; count of bases not matched to a gene: 6. This CDR3 is built from 14 residues. Germline lookup yields CDR1 GTSNPN and CDR2 SVGIG (reference sequence). The chain's CDR3 is CAWTAGTANSPLHF. The CDR3 region has the DNA TGTGCCTGGACCGCCGGGACAGCTAATTCACCCCTCCACTTT.

V is TRBV12-5 and J is TRBJ2-5; D unclear. The V end was cut by 2 bases, the J end by 4 bases, with 14 bases between. CDR1 LGHNT and CDR2 FRNRAP come from the germline V gene. The CDR3 contains 15 residues. Written as DNA, the CDR3 is TGTGCTAGTGGTTTGACCACACGTACCCCAGAGACCCAGTACTTC. Translation gives CASGLTTRTPETQYF.

The rearrangement links TRBV15 to TRBJ1-3; tentative D call: TRBD1 (6 bases). V shed 1 base and J shed 3 bases, with 13 bases lying between them. Per the germline V gene, CDR1 is LNHNV and CDR2 is YYDKDF (reference sequence). CDR3 size: 16 residues. DNA for the CDR3: TGTGCCACCAGCAGAGCATACTCAGGGGATGGAAACACCATATATTTT. This encodes CATSRAYSGDGNTIYF.

J is TRBJ2-7 and V is TRBV7-9; D uncertain. CDR1 and CDR2 (germline): SEHNR, FQNEAQ (reference sequence). This CDR3 has 13 amino acids. V was clipped by 2 bases and J by 7 bases, with 12 bases between them. The DNA for the CDR3 is TGTGCCAGCAGCTTAACAACAGCCGGAGAGCAGTACTTC. Encoded protein: CASSLTTAGEQYF.

The chain recombines TRBV6-1 with TRBJ1-4; D might be TRBD1 (6 bases). V lost 2 bases to trimming and J lost 7 bases, with 17 bases between them. The CDR3 totals 16 residues. CDR1 is MNHNS and CDR2 is SASEGT in the germline V gene. This CDR3 is CASSERSGRGREKLFF. CDR3 nucleotide sequence: TGTGCCAGCAGTGAACGGTCAGGCAGGGGTCGTGAAAAACTGTTTTTT.